A selection of T cell receptor beta chains follows, all from one sample in a study of cytomegalovirus exposure and HLA in healthy donors. The method was immunoSEQ multiplex PCR; TCRdb's version includes in-frame clones alone and lacks a portion of them. The table records over 100,000 clones, 65% to 75% of them present only once. The specimen was PBMCs. All receptors come from a man aged 25 to 40 in good health and CMV-seropositive. Each CDR3 is given with its conserved first and last residue. D genes are given only for firm matches. Clone size is not always given. Where it is, it says once, few, many or a class for expanded clones.

TRBV13	TRBJ2-5	TRBD2	.	TGTGCCAGCAGCTGGGGGACTAGCGGGGGTGAGACCCAGTACTTC	CASSWGTSGGETQYF
TRBV6-5	TRBJ2-2	TRBD1	.	TGTGCCAGCAGTTACAACAGGGGGCGAGCCGGGGAGCTGTTTTTT	CASSYNRGRAGELFF
TRBV13	TRBJ2-1	TRBD1	.	TGTGCCAGCAGCTTCCCCACGGGACAGGGACGGAATGAGCAGTTCTTC	CASSFPTGQGRNEQFF
TRBV5-1	TRBJ2-3	.	.	TGCGCCACCAGCCCGGGGGGCGGATCGGATACGCAGTATTTT	CATSPGGGSDTQYF
TRBV6-5	TRBJ1-5	.	.	TGTGCCAGCAGTTATCGGCAGGGGCCAAGTCAGCCCCAGCATTTT	CASSYRQGPSQPQHF
TRBV4-3	TRBJ1-2	.	many	TGCGCCAGCAGCCAAGAGGCCAGGGCCGGCTACACCTTC	CASSQEARAGYTF
TRBV5-5	TRBJ2-1	TRBD2	.	TGTGCCAGCAGCCGGGTGGGGACGAGCGGGGTGAGAAATGAGCAGTTCTTC	CASSRVGTSGVRNEQFF
TRBV5-1	TRBJ1-4	.	.	TGCGCCAGCAGCTTGGGGGCCGAAGGGGGAGAAAAACTGTTTTTT	CASSLGAEGGEKLFF
TRBV28	TRBJ1-1	TRBD1	.	TGTGCCAGCAGTTTATGGGACAGGGAGTACGAAGCTTTCTTT	CASSLWDREYEAFF
TRBV13	TRBJ2-2	.	.	TGTGCCAGCAGCTACGCGGGGTTCGCGGACACCGGGGAGCTGTTTTTT	CASSYAGFADTGELFF
TRBV4-3	TRBJ1-1	.	.	TGCGCCAGCAGCCAAGATTCGGCCGGGGAGAGGACTGAAGCTTTCTTT	CASSQDSAGERTEAFF
TRBV5-1	TRBJ2-7	.	.	TGCGCCAGCAGCCCCGGACACGGCTACGAGCAGTACTTC	CASSPGHGYEQYF
TRBV6-1	TRBJ2-5	TRBD2	.	TGTGCCAGCAGTGGCAGGGACTACAGTTTCCAAGAGACCCAGTACTTC	CASSGRDYSFQETQYF
TRBV7-8	TRBJ2-1	.	.	TGTGCCAGCAGCTTTTCCAGAATTTCTTACAATGAGCAGTTCTTC	CASSFSRISYNEQFF
TRBV5-4	TRBJ1-1	.	many	TGTGCCAGCAGCTTGGCGGCCAGGGGTAGGACTGAAGCTTTCTTT	CASSLAARGRTEAFF
TRBV9	TRBJ1-2	TRBD1	.	TGTGCCAGCCGAGGGACAGGGGGTGGCTACACCTTC	CASRGTGGGYTF